Listed here are 29 T cell receptor beta chains from one sample, sequenced in a study of vaccination and CD4 T cells after COVID-19 (dated by TCRdb to between 2022 and 2023). Antigens of these TCRs are unknown. To prepare the library, PCR was applied. The instrument was an Illumina iSeq 100. TCR sequencing of DNA from cultured CD4+ T cells used the Oncomine TCR Beta short-read assay at the Johns Hopkins FTIC core. The raw public data were reprocessed by TCRdb itself: fastp quality trimming at Q25, MiXCR clonotype calling, in-frame beta chains only. Each CDR3 protein gets just one entry, which takes the most common genes and DNA from the rows behind it. This sample gives approximately 20,000 distinct CDR3 sequences in total; more than 50% of them show up just once. The ten largest clonotypes hold over 15% of the sample. The treatment or condition label here, explained by the study, means: approximately 9-day PBMC culture with coronavirus spike peptide pools or control peptides (ViraFEST assay).

This specimen was CD4+ T cells from blood, cultured in vitro, taken before SARS-CoV-2 vaccination. These receptors were collected from a human donor who had recovered from COVID-19.

The chain joins TRBV7-2 to TRBJ2-7; no clear D. V was shortened by 5 bases and J by 2 bases, with 7 bases between the two germline ends. Germline V gene lookup returns CDR1 SGHTA and CDR2 FQGNSA. This CDR3 spans 12 amino acids. CDR3 sequence (DNA): TGTGCCAGCAGCGACGTCGCCTACGAGCAGTACTTC. Translated, it gives CASSDVAYEQYF.

The genes are TRBV7-9 and TRBJ2-3; maybe TRBD2 (6 bases). CDR3 length equals 16 residues. Germline V gives CDR1 SEHNR, CDR2 FQNEAQ (reference sequence). The germline V and J ends were trimmed by 5 bases and 4 bases, with 19 bases remaining between them. For the CDR3, the DNA is TGTGCCAGCAGCCAAAGTTGGAGGGTTGAGGCAGATACGCAGTATTTT. It translates to CASSQSWRVEADTQYF.

This clonotype showed up just a few times. The chain couples TRBV7-2 to TRBJ1-1; D call uncertain. The ends were cut back, 2 bases at V and 1 base at J, with 11 bases in the middle. The germline gives CDR1 SGHTA, CDR2 FQGNSA. This CDR3 is built from 15 residues. CDR3 loop: CASSLSSQKNTEAFF. The CDR3 nucleotides are TGTGCCAGCAGCTTAAGTTCACAGAAGAACACTGAAGCTTTCTTT.

This sequence joins TRBV20-1 and TRBJ2-4; D is ambiguous. Germline CDR1 is DFQATT and CDR2 is SNEGSKA (reference sequence). The V and J ends lost 2 bases and 2 bases respectively, with 19 bases between them. The CDR3 totals 17 residues. DNA for the CDR3: TGCAGTGCTAGACCGCGTATATCCCGAACTACCAAAAACATTCAGTACTTC. It yields the protein CSARPRISRTTKNIQYF.

This clonotype has just a few counts. CDR3 coding DNA: TGTGCCAGCAGCTGGCGGCCGGGGGATCAGCCCCAGCATTTT. Translation: CASSWRPGDQPQHF. The chain combines TRBV5-8 with TRBJ1-5; D is perhaps TRBD1 (5 bases). The CDR3 consists of 14 residues. Per germline, CDR1 SGHTS and CDR2 YDEGEE. V lost 3 bases to trimming and J lost 5 bases, with 12 bases between them.

V usage is TRBV27 and J usage is TRBJ1-1; TRBD1 is a possible D gene (6 bases). Per the germline V gene, CDR1 is MNHEY and CDR2 is SMNVEV (reference sequence). This CDR3 region has 12 residues. V lost 2 bases and J 10 bases, leaving 11 bases between the germline ends. The CDR3 region has the DNA TGTGCCAGCAGTTTAGGGCAGGGGCGAGCTTTCTTT. As protein: CASSLGQGRAFF.

V gene TRBV27 combines with J gene TRBJ2-3; 10 positions match TRBD2. Germline V gives CDR1 MNHEY, CDR2 SMNVEV (reference sequence). The CDR3 is made up of 13 amino acids. Losses at the gene ends were 8 bases for V and 4 bases for J; bases not matched to a gene: 3. The CDR3 DNA sequence: TGTGCCAGCGGCCTAGCGGGAGCAGATACGCAGTATTTT. Residues: CASGLAGADTQYF.

This clonotype was seen more than once but under ten times. J is TRBJ1-3 and V is TRBV20-1; the D is unclear. CDR1 and CDR2 from the germline V gene are DFQATT and SNEGSKA (reference sequence). Trimming left V 0 bases short and J 4 bases short, with 10 bases between. The CDR3 extends over 14 amino acids. The DNA of the CDR3 is TGCAGTGCTAGAGACCAGGATCGAGGAAACACCATATATTTT. Translation: CSARDQDRGNTIYF.

The chain combines TRBV2 with TRBJ1-2, with unresolved D. Between the trimmed V and J ends, which lost 1 base and 3 bases, there was a span of 6 bases. Germline V lookup: CDR1 SNHLY, CDR2 FYNNEI. This CDR3 has 13 residues. As DNA, the CDR3 is TGTGCCAGCAGTGAAGGGCAGGACTATGGCTACACCTTC. It yields the protein CASSEGQDYGYTF.

The CDR3 region has the DNA TGTGCCAGCAGTTTAGTCGCCTTACAAGAGACCCAGTACTTC. Its translation is CASSLVALQETQYF. The gene calls are TRBV28 and TRBJ2-5, with D unclear. V was pared by 2 bases and J by 2 bases, with 9 bases between. The CDR3 is 14 amino acids. Germline V gene lookup returns CDR1 MDHEN and CDR2 SYDVKM. The full variable domain, in which reference TRBV28 and TRBJ2-5 provide the parts outside the CDR3, is DVKVTQSSRYLVKRTGEKVFLECVQDMDHENMFWYRQDPGLGLRLIYFSYDVKMKEKGDIPEGYSVSREKKERFSLILESASTNQTSMYLCASSLVALQETQYFGPGTRLLVL.

This clonotype was recorded a few times. The chain combines TRBV15 with TRBJ1-1; D unclear. The CDR3 loop spans 15 amino acids. Per the germline V gene, CDR1 is LNHNV and CDR2 is YYDKDF (reference sequence). Trimming removed 8 bases at V and 1 base at J, with 17 bases between. The CDR3 nucleotides are TGTGCCACCCATTGGGCGGGCCAAGGGAACACTGAAGCTTTCTTT. Translation: CATHWAGQGNTEAFF.

This sequence joins TRBV6-1 and TRBJ2-7; the match to TRBD2 covers 14 bases. V shed 2 bases and J 6 bases; nucleotides not matched to a gene: 6. Per germline, CDR1 MNHNS and CDR2 SASEGT. The CDR3 totals 16 residues. The CDR3 nucleotides are TGTGCCAGCAGTGAACGACTAGCGGGGGGGCCTGGCGAGCAGTACTTC. This encodes CASSERLAGGPGEQYF.

This chain links TRBV6-5 with TRBJ2-5; TRBD2 matches at 7 bases. CDR1 is MNHEY, CDR2 SVGAGI, per germline. J gave up 4 bases and V 0 bases, and 8 bases lay outside the gene matches. The CDR3 spans 16 residues. This chain's CDR3 is CASSYSGGGIGETQYF. For the CDR3, the DNA is TGTGCCAGCAGTTACTCGGGGGGGGGGATTGGAGAGACCCAGTACTTC.

The V gene is TRBV20-1, the J gene TRBJ2-1, with 10 positions matching TRBD2. The germline gives CDR1 DFQATT, CDR2 SNEGSKA (reference sequence). This CDR3 has 15 amino acids. With V trimmed by 3 bases and J by 9 bases, 11 bases remained unmatched. The CDR3 coding sequence is TGCAGTGCTAGTTTTCGTTCTAGCGGGGGTCTTGAGCAGTTCTTC. Protein: CSASFRSSGGLEQFF.

The genes are TRBV15 and TRBJ1-3; 7 bases map to TRBD1. CDR3 length: 15 amino acids. Trimming removed 3 bases from V and 1 base from J; junction bases left unmatched: 3. Germline values: CDR1 LNHNV, CDR2 YYDKDF (reference sequence). The CDR3 region has the DNA TGTGCCACCAGCAGGGCGACAGGGTCTGGAAACACCATATATTTT. Residues: CATSRATGSGNTIYF.

This chain joins TRBV5-4 and TRBJ1-1; D is undetermined. The CDR3 extends over 14 amino acids. The ends were cut back, 1 base at V and 0 bases at J, with 7 bases in the middle. Per germline, CDR1 SGHNT and CDR2 YYREEE (reference sequence). The CDR3 DNA follows: TGTGCCAGCAGCTTGAATGGGGTGAACACTGAAGCTTTCTTT. Its protein is CASSLNGVNTEAFF.

This clonotype was observed once. The J gene is TRBJ2-2, the V gene TRBV7-6, with D unclear. The CDR3 has 14 amino acids. The V gene's germline CDR1 is SGHVS and CDR2 FNYEAQ. The V and J ends lost 5 bases and 4 bases respectively, with 11 bases between them. This chain's CDR3 is CASSARLITGELFF. CDR3 coding DNA: TGTGCCAGCAGCGCCCGACTTATCACCGGGGAGCTGTTTTTT.

This clonotype was seen more than once but under ten times. The gene calls are TRBV27 and TRBJ1-2; D gene ambiguous. CDR3 length equals 13 residues. Germline V gene sequence: CDR1 MNHEY, CDR2 SMNVEV (reference sequence). V dropped 5 bases and J dropped 4 bases, with 11 bases sitting between them. CDR3 protein: CASSNGAFYGYTF. DNA for the CDR3: TGTGCCAGCAGTAACGGAGCATTCTATGGCTACACCTTC.

This clonotype has only a few counts. The rearrangement uses TRBV20-1 and TRBJ1-5; tentatively, D is TRBD1 (5 bases). With 3 bases removed from V and 5 bases from J, the gap between germline ends came to 11 bases. Germline CDR1 reads DFQATT; CDR2 reads SNEGSKA (reference sequence). The CDR3 is 13 residues long. Here the CDR3 reads CSASGAEDQPQHF. The CDR3 region has the DNA TGCAGTGCTAGTGGGGCAGAGGATCAGCCCCAGCATTTT.

J is TRBJ1-1 and V is TRBV19, with 8 positions matching TRBD1. With 5 bases clipped from V and 5 bases from J, the junction kept 7 bases outside the gene matches. CDR1 is LNHDA, CDR2 SQIVND, per germline (reference sequence). The CDR3 has 14 residues. The CDR3 sequence is CASSPRDRGTEAFF. The CDR3 bases are TGTGCCAGTAGTCCCCGTGACAGGGGTACTGAAGCTTTCTTT.

The sample holds a few counts of this clonotype. The rearrangement links TRBV20-1 to TRBJ1-2; D perhaps matches TRBD1 (5 bases). The V and J ends lost 2 bases and 5 bases respectively, with 12 bases between them. This CDR3 spans 13 amino acids. Germline CDR1 and CDR2: DFQATT and SNEGSKA (reference sequence). The CDR3 DNA sequence: TGCAGTGCTAGAATTCCAGGGAGGTATGGCTACACCTTC. Encoded protein: CSARIPGRYGYTF.

This clonotype has more than one count but fewer than ten. The chain is built from TRBV5-5 and TRBJ1-1; D unclear. V was shortened by 0 bases and J by 0 bases, with 6 bases between the two germline ends. The CDR3 totals 14 residues. Germline lookup yields CDR1 SGHKS and CDR2 YYEKEE (reference sequence). The CDR3 protein is CASSLVAVNTEAFF. CDR3 nucleotide sequence: TGTGCCAGCAGCTTGGTGGCAGTGAACACTGAAGCTTTCTTT.

The chain joins TRBV12-3 or TRBV12-4 to TRBJ2-5, with D possibly being TRBD2 (5 bases). This CDR3 contains 13 residues. V lost 0 bases to trimming and J lost 5 bases, with 7 bases between them. CDR3 sequence (DNA): TGTGCCAGCAGTTTAGCGGGAGTGGAGACCCAGTACTTC. This encodes CASSLAGVETQYF.

J is TRBJ1-6 and V is TRBV12-3 or TRBV12-4, with D possibly matching TRBD1 (5 bases). The CDR3 has 13 amino acids. The V end lost 10 bases, the J end lost 10 bases, and 17 bases lay between the germline ends. DNA of the CDR3: TGTGCCACCCAGGCAACTGAGGGGTCACCCCTCCACTTT. As protein: CATQATEGSPLHF.

CDR3 sequence reads: CASSIGKVTSGRTGTQYF. The CDR3 bases are TGTGCCAGTAGTATAGGAAAGGTCACTAGCGGGAGAACCGGGACGCAGTATTTT. The V gene is TRBV19, the J gene TRBJ2-3; 11 bases fit TRBD2. CDR1 and CDR2 from the germline V gene are LNHDA and SQIVND (reference sequence). The CDR3 contains 18 residues. J was trimmed by 9 bases and V by 1 base; bases with no gene match: 15.

The V and J genes are TRBV20-1 and TRBJ1-2, with D hard to call. The CDR3 length is 12 residues. In germline, CDR1 is DFQATT, CDR2 SNEGSKA (reference sequence). Trimming took 0 bases from V and 6 from J, leaving 8 bases between them. CDR3 in amino acids: CSARDEWDGYTF. The CDR3 nucleotides are TGCAGTGCTAGAGATGAGTGGGATGGCTACACCTTC.

This clonotype appeared a few times. This chain links TRBV11-2 with TRBJ1-1; D perhaps matches TRBD1 (6 bases). Germline V gives CDR1 SGHAT, CDR2 FQNNGV. The CDR3 has 14 residues. V was trimmed by 1 base and J by 3 bases, leaving 9 bases between them. CDR3 nucleotides: TGTGCCAGCAGCTTAGGTGCAGGGGACACTGAAGCTTTCTTT. Translating it yields CASSLGAGDTEAFF.

Only a few counts were recorded for this clonotype. The V and J genes are TRBV7-8 and TRBJ2-3, with D uncertain. Germline values: CDR1 SGHVS, CDR2 FQNEAQ. The length of the CDR3 is 16 residues. Between the trimmed V and J ends, which lost 1 base and 2 bases, there was a span of 13 bases. CDR3 bases: TGTGCCAGCAGCTTAGTTTCCGGCGGAGACACAGATACGCAGTATTTT. It encodes CASSLVSGGDTDTQYF.

The V gene is TRBV7-2, the J gene TRBJ2-1; 9 bases fit TRBD2. The junction had 2 bases not matched to a gene; V was cut back by 1 base and J by 4 bases. The CDR3 is 15 residues long. Germline CDR1 SGHTA, CDR2 FQGNSA. DNA for the CDR3: TGTGCCAGCAGCTTAGGACTAGCGGATTACAATGAGCAGTTCTTC. It encodes CASSLGLADYNEQFF. The variable domain in full, with the rest retrieved from reference TRBV7-2 and TRBJ2-1, is GAGVSQSPSNKVTEKGKDVELRCDPISGHTALYWYRQSLGQGLEFLIYFQGNSAPDKSGLPSDRFSAERTGGSVSTLTIQRTQQEDSAVYLCASSLGLADYNEQFFGPGTRLTVL.